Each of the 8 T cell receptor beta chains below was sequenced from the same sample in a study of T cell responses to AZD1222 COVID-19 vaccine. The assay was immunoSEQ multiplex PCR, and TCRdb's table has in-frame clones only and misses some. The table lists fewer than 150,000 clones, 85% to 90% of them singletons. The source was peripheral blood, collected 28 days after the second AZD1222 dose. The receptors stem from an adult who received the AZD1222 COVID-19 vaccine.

CDR3 sequence reads: CASGSIGFNSPLHF. The CDR3 DNA is TGTGCCAGTGGATCAATAGGTTTTAATTCACCCCTCCACTTT. The chain links TRBV19 to TRBJ1-6; D is unclear. Germline V gives CDR1 LNHDA, CDR2 SQIVND (reference sequence). V dropped 8 bases and J dropped 6 bases, with 14 bases sitting between them. This CDR3 has 14 amino acids.

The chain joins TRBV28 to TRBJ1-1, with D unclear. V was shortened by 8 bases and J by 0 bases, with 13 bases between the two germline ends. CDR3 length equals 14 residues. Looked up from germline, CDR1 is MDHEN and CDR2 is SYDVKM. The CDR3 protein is CASGRALMNTEAFF. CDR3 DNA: TGTGCCAGCGGGAGGGCCCTTATGAACACTGAAGCTTTCTTT.

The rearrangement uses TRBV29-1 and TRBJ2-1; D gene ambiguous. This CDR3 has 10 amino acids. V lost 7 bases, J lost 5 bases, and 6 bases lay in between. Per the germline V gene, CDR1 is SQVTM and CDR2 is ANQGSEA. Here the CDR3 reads CSGWDNEQFF. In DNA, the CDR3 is TGCAGCGGTTGGGACAATGAGCAGTTCTTC.

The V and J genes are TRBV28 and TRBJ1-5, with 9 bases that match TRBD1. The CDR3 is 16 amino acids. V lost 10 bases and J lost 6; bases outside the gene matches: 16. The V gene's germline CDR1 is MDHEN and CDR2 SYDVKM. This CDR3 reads CATGMYGGQGSQPQHF. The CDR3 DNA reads TGTGCCACCGGGATGTATGGGGGACAGGGAAGTCAGCCCCAGCATTTT.

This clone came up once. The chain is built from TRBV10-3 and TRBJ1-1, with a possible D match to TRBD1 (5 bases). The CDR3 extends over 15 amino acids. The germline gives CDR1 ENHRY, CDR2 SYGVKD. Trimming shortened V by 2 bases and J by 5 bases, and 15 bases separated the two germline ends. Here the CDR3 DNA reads TGTGCCATCAGTGAGGCAGTGGGGGGGGGAACTGAAGCTTTCTTT. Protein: CAISEAVGGGTEAFF.

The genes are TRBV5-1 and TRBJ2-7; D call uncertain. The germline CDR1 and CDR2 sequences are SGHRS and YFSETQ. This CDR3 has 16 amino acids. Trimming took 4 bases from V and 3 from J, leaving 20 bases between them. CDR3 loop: CASSEAMAGSLYEQYF. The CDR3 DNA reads TGCGCCAGCAGCGAGGCTATGGCAGGTAGCCTCTACGAGCAGTACTTC.

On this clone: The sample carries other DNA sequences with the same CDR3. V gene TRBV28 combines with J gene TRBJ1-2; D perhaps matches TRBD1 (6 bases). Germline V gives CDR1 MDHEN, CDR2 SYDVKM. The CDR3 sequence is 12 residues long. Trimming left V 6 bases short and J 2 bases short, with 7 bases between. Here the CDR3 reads CASRQGNYGYTF. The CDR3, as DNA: TGTGCCAGCAGACAGGGAAACTATGGCTACACCTTC.

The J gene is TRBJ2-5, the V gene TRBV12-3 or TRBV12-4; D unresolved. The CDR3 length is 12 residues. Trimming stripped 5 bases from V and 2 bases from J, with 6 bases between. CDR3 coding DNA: TGTGCCAGCAGTCCCCCGCAAGAGACCCAGTACTTC. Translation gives CASSPPQETQYF.